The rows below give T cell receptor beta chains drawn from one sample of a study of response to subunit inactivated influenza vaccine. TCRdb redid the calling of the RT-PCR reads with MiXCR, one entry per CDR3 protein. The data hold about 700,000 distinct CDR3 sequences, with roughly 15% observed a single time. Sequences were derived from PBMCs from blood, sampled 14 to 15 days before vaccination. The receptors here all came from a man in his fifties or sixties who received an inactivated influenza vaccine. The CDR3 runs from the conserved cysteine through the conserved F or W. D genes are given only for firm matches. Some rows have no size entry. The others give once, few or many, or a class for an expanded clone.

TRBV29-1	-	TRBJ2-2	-	CSVLDRITNTGELFF	TGCAGCGTTTTAGACAGGATAACTAACACCGGGGAGCTGTTTTTT
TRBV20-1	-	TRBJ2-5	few	CSARGGIQETQYF	TGCAGTGCTAGAGGAGGCATCCAAGAGACCCAGTACTTC
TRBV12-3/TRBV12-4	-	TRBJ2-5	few	CASSITWGPGTQYF	TGTGCCAGCAGTATTACTTGGGGCCCAGGGACCCAGTACTTC
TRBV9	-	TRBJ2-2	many	CASSVVPETGELFF	TGTGCCAGCAGCGTAGTCCCTGAGACCGGGGAGCTGTTTTTT
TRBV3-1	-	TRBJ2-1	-	CASSPYSPYNEQFF	TGTGCCAGCAGCCCCTACTCTCCCTACAATGAGCAGTTCTTC
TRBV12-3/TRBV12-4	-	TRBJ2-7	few	CASSPRGEIPGEQYF	TGTGCCAGCAGCCCCCGCGGGGAAATCCCTGGTGAGCAGTACTTC
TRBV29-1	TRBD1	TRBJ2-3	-	CSVSLPGQGIDTQYF	TGCAGCGTTTCCTTACCGGGACAGGGGATTGATACGCAGTATTTT
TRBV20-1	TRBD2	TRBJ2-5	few	CSAQTSPQGTQYF	TGCAGTGCGCAGACTAGCCCCCAAGGAACCCAGTACTTC
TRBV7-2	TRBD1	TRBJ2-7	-	CASSQGQTSEQYF	TGTGCCAGCAGCCAGGGACAGACAAGCGAGCAGTACTTC
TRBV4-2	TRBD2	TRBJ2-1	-	CASSTASGGINNEQFF	TGTGCCAGCAGCACAGCTAGCGGGGGGATCAACAATGAGCAGTTCTTC
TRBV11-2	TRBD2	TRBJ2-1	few	CASSSLAGGTNNEQFF	TGTGCCAGCAGCTCACTAGCGGGGGGCACAAACAATGAGCAGTTCTTC
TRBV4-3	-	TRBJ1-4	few	CASRRGLTNEKLFF	TGCGCCAGCAGACGGGGCCTAACTAATGAAAAACTGTTTTTT
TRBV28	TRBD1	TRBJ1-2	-	CASSWDRVGYTF	TGTGCCAGCAGTTGGGACAGGGTCGGCTACACCTTC
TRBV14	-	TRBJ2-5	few	CASSLLGTWGETQYF	TGTGCCAGCAGCCTCCTCGGGACTTGGGGAGAGACCCAGTACTTC
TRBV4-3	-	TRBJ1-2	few	CASSQEGRATYGYTF	TGCGCCAGCAGCCAAGAGGGCCGGGCGACCTATGGCTACACCTTC
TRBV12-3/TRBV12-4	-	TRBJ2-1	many	CASSPRQAVVNEPQFF	TGTGCCAGCAGCCCCAGACAGGCGGTTGTTAATGAGCCGCAGTTCTTC
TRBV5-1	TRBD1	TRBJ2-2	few	CASSMQTGGTNTGELFF	TGCGCCAGCAGCATGCAGACAGGGGGCACGAACACCGGGGAGCTGTTTTTT
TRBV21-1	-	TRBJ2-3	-	CASSKVGIGASDTQYF	-
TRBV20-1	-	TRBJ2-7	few	CSARANHEQYF	TGCAGTGCTAGAGCCAACCACGAGCAGTACTTC
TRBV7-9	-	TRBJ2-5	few	CASSPFLAQRVETQYF	TGTGCCAGCAGCCCCTTTTTGGCCCAGAGAGTAGAGACCCAGTACTTC
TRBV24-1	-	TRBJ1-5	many	CATSDFNQPQHF	TGTGCCACCAGTGATTTTAATCAGCCCCAGCATTTT
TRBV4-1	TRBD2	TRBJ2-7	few	CASSPSVAGPFYEQYF	TGCGCCAGCAGCCCTAGCGTAGCGGGACCCTTCTACGAGCAGTACTTC
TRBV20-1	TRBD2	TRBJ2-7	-	CSAKAGTSGYEQYF	TGCAGTGCGAAAGCCGGGACTAGCGGCTACGAGCAGTACTTC
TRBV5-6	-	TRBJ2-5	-	CASSGGGNVETQYF	TGTGCCAGCAGCGGCGGAGGTAATGTGGAGACCCAGTACTTC
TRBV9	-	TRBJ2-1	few	CASSVSRAGPEDNEQFF	TGTGCCAGCAGCGTGTCCCGCGCAGGGCCGGAAGACAATGAGCAGTTCTTC
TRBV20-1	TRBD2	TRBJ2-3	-	CSAGPNAGAGDTQYF	TGCAGTGCTGGGCCCAATGCGGGAGCGGGGGATACGCAGTATTTT
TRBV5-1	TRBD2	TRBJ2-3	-	CASSHGLAGGLPTDTQYF	TGCGCCAGCAGCCATGGACTAGCGGGGGGGCTCCCCACAGATACGCAGTATTTT
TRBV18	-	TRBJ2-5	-	CASSQRVPTSETQYF	TGTGCCAGCTCACAGCGGGTACCGACCTCGGAGACCCAGTACTTC
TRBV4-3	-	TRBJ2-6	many	CASSPKASGYFPSGANVLTF	TGCGCCAGCAGCCCGAAGGCCAGCGGGTATTTTCCTTCTGGGGCCAACGTCCTGACTTTC
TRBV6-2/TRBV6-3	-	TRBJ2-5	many	CASSYFRGRETQYF	TGTGCCAGCAGTTACTTTCGGGGGCGAGAGACCCAGTACTTC
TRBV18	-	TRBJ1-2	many	CASSPQTDYGYTF	TGTGCCAGCTCACCACAAACTGACTATGGCTACACCTTC
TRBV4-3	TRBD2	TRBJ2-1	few	CASSQDPLAGGSGEQFF	TGCGCCAGCAGCCAAGATCCCCTAGCGGGAGGTTCGGGTGAGCAGTTCTTC
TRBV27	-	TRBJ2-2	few	CASSLGGYIVNGELFF	TGTGCCAGCAGTTTGGGCGGGTACATCGTAAACGGGGAGCTGTTTTTT
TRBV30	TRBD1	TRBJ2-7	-	CAWSYGTASYEQYF	TGTGCCTGGAGCTACGGGACAGCCTCCTACGAGCAGTACTTC
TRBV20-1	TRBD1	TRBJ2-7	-	CSARWTGAPTNYEQYF	TGCAGTGCTAGGTGGACAGGGGCCCCAACCAACTACGAGCAGTACTTC
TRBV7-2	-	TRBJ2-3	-	CASSPIMGTDTQYF	TGTGCCAGCAGCCCTATAATGGGCACAGATACGCAGTATTTT
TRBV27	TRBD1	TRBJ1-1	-	CASSLARTGPMNTEAFF	TGTGCCAGCAGTTTGGCCCGGACAGGGCCAATGAACACTGAAGCTTTCTTT
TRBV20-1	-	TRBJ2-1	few	CSARGFASSVEQFF	TGCAGTGCTAGAGGATTTGCTTCTAGCGTCGAGCAGTTCTTC
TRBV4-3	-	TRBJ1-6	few	CASSRVRHLYNSPLHF	TGCGCCAGCAGCCGGGTTAGACATCTTTATAATTCACCCCTCCACTTT
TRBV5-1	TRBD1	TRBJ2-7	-	CASSADRGTYEQYF	TGCGCCAGCAGCGCCGACAGGGGAACCTACGAGCAGTACTTC
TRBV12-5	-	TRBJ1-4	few	CASGPPYRETNEKLFF	TGTGCTAGTGGTCCCCCGTACAGAGAGACTAATGAAAAACTGTTTTTT
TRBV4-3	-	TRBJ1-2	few	CASSQSDRRAGYTF	TGCGCCAGCAGCCAATCAGACAGGCGAGCTGGCTACACCTTC
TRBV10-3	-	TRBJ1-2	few	CAISDRRTNYGYTF	TGTGCCATCAGTGACCGGAGGACCAACTATGGCTACACCTTC
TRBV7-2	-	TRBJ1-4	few	CASSFRVPNEKLFF	TGTGCCAGCAGCTTCCGAGTCCCGAATGAAAAACTGTTTTTT
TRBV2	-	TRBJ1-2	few	CASSAAEWGPYGYTF	TGTGCCAGCAGTGCAGCAGAGTGGGGACCCTATGGCTACACCTTC
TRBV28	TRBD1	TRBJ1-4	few	CATQGQLATNEKLFF	TGTGCCACCCAGGGACAGCTCGCAACTAATGAAAAACTGTTTTTT
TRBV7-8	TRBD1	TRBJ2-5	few	CASSLGRTGVETQYF	TGTGCCAGCAGCTTAGGGAGGACAGGAGTAGAGACCCAGTACTTC
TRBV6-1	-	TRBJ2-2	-	CASSQLRSGELFF	TGTGCCAGCAGTCAACTTAGGAGCGGGGAGCTGTTTTTT
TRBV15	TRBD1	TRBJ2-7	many	CATGQETPYEQYF	TGTGCCACCGGACAGGAAACACCCTACGAGCAGTACTTC
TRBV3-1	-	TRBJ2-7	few	CASSLQNYEQYF	TGTGCCAGCAGTCTACAGAACTACGAGCAGTACTTC
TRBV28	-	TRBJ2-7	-	CASSSLMQLDEQYF	TGTGCCAGCAGTTCCCTTATGCAGTTAGACGAGCAGTACTTC